The TCR beta chain under discussion was sequenced for a study of cytomegalovirus exposure and HLA in healthy donors. Study observations and caveats: Later analysis showed most CMV-associated TCR beta chains appearing HLA-restricted. An ancestry cluster, one associated with Asian ancestry, reportedly showed fewer N-insertions than the approximately 650-donor mean in a later analysis. 150 or so TCR beta chains were listed as cytomegalovirus-associated.

In the PCR, 60 Vbeta and 13 Jbeta primers were used. TCRdb keeps only in-frame clones here, not all; method: immunoSEQ multiplex PCR. The data contain over 120,000 clones, about 70% of them singletons. The germline CDR1 and CDR2 sequences are SEHNR and FQNEAQ (reference sequence). This CDR3 has 12 residues. To note about this clone: As yet, its antigen is unknown. An end of the junction differs from the germline gene, which may be a read error.

V gene TRBV7-9 combines with J gene TRBJ2-5; 7 bases are a match to TRBD1. Material for sequencing was PBMCs. The TCR originated in a woman aged 60-75 years in good health and CMV-seropositive. The CDR3: CSSSLGQATQYF. DNA for the CDR3: TGTTCCAGCAGCTTAGGACAGGCCACCCAGTACTTC.